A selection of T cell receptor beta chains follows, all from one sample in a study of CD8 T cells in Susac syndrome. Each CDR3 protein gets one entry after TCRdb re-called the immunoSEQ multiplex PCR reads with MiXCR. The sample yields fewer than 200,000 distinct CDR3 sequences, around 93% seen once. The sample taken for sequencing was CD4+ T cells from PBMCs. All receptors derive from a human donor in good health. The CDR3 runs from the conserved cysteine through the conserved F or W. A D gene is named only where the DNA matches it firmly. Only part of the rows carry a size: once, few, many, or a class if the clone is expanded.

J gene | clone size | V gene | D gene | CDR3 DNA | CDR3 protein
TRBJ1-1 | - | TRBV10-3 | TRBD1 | TGTGCCATCGTACCGGGACAGGGAGTCACTGAAGCTTTCTTT | CAIVPGQGVTEAFF
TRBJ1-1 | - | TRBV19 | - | TGTGCCAGTAGTCCCCAGGACCCGTTGGGGGTGACTGAAGCTTTCTTT | CASSPQDPLGVTEAFF
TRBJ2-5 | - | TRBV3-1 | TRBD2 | TGTGCCAGCAGCCAAGAACTAGCGATGAGGGAGACCCAGTACTTC | CASSQELAMRETQYF
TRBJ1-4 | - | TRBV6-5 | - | TGTGCCAGCAGTTTAATCCAGTCAAATGAAAAACTGTTTTTT | CASSLIQSNEKLFF
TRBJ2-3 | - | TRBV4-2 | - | TGTGCCAGCAGCCAAGAACAAGGGGCCAGCACAGATACGCAGTATTTT | CASSQEQGASTDTQYF
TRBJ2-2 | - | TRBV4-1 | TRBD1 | TGCGCCAGCAGCCAAGAAACAGGGGGCTGGGTGTACACCGGGGAGCTGTTTTTT | CASSQETGGWVYTGELFF
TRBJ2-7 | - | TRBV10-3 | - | TGTGCCATCCAGACCGAAGCGAACTACGAGCAGTACTTC | CAIQTEANYEQYF
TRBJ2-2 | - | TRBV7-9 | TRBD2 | TGTGCCAGCAGCCCCAGACTAGCCGGCACCGGGGAGCTGTTTTTT | CASSPRLAGTGELFF
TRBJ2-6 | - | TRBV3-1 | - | TGTGCCAGCAGCCAAGTATCCGGGGGCGTTGGGGCCAACGTCCTGACTTTC | CASSQVSGGVGANVLTF
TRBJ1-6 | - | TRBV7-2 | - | TGTGCCAGCAGCTTAGCGAAGCCGAGCTCCTATAATTCACCCCTCCACTTT | CASSLAKPSSYNSPLHF
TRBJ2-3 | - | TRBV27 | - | TGTGCCAGCAGTGCTCACCTGTTTAGGGATACGCAGTATTTT | CASSAHLFRDTQYF
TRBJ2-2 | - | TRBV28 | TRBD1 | TGTGCCGGCCAAGCAGGGGGAAGAACCGGGGAGCTGTTTTTT | CAGQAGGRTGELFF
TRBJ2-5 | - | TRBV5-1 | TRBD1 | TGCGCCAGCAGCTTAAGACCGGACAGGGTGCGCCAAGAGACCCAGTACTTC | CASSLRPDRVRQETQYF
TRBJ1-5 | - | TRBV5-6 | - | TGTGCCAGCAGCTTTGCGGGGTCCGATCAGCCCCAGCATTTT | CASSFAGSDQPQHF
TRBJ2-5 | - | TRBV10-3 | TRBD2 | TGTGCCACACAGCGGGGGATACAAGAGACCCAGTACTTC | CATQRGIQETQYF
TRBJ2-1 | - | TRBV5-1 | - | TGCGCCAGCAGCCCTGAGGGATTATCCTACAATGAGCAGTTCTTC | CASSPEGLSYNEQFF
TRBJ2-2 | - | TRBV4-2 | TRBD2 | TGTGCCAGCACCCGTACGGGGGGGCGTGCCCCCGGGGAGCTGTTTTTT | CASTRTGGRAPGELFF
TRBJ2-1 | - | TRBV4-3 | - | TGCGCCAGCAGCCCTGGGCTCTACAATGAGCAGTTCTTC | CASSPGLYNEQFF
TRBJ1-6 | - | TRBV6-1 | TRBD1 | TGTGCCAGCAGTACGGACAGGGTTGATGGGAATTCACCCCTCCACTTT | CASSTDRVDGNSPLHF
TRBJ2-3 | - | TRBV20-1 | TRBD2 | TGCAGCGGCTGGGACCTAGCGGGCGCGAGCACAGATACGCAGTATTTT | CSGWDLAGASTDTQYF
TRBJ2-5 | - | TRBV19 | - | TGTGCCAGTAGTAGGGCAGGGGGGCAGGAGACCCAGTACTTC | CASSRAGGQETQYF
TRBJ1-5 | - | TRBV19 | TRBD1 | TGTGCCAGTAGTCGGACAGGGGGCGAGTATAGCAATCAGCCCCAGCATTTT | CASSRTGGEYSNQPQHF
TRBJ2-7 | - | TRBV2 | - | TGTGCCAGCCGCCTAGAAGGCGGCACCTCCTACGAGCAGTACTTC | CASRLEGGTSYEQYF
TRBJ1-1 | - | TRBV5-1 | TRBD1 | TGCGCCAGCAGATCTACAGGGGGAACTGAAGCTTTCTTT | CASRSTGGTEAFF
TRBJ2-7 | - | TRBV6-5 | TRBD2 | TGTGCCAGCAGTTCATTCCCTAGCGGGAGTCTCCAGCAGTACTTC | CASSSFPSGSLQQYF
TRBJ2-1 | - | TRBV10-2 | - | TGCGCCAGCAGAGGGGGGTCCAGGACGAGGAGCTCCTACAATGAGCAGTTCTTC | CASRGGSRTRSSYNEQFF
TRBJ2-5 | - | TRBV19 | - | TGTGCCAGTAGTACGGGGGTGGTAGAGACCCAGTACTTC | CASSTGVVETQYF
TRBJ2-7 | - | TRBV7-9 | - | TGTGCCAGCAGCTCGGCCACAGCTCTAAGGGGCTCCTACGAGCAGTACTTC | CASSSATALRGSYEQYF
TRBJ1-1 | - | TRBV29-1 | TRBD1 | TGCAGCGCCCGCGCCGGGACAGGGGAACCAGCTTTCTTT | CSARAGTGEPAFF
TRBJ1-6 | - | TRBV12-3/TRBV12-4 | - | TGTGCCAGCAGAGGGGGGACGGTGAATTCACCCCTCCACTTT | CASRGGTVNSPLHF
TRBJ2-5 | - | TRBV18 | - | TGTGCCAGCTCACCACAGCAAGAGACCCAGTACTTC | CASSPQQETQYF
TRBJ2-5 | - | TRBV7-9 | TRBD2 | TGTGCCAGCAGCTTAAGAGCGGGGGGGCTCGGGACCCAGTACTTC | CASSLRAGGLGTQYF
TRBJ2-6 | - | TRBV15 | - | TGTGCCACCAGCAGAGTCATCTCTGGGGCCAACGTCCTGACTTTC | CATSRVISGANVLTF
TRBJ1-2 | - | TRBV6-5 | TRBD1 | TGTGCCAGCAGTTACAACAGGGGAGTCTTGGGCGGCTACACCTTC | CASSYNRGVLGGYTF
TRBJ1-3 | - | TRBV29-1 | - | TGCAGCGTTGAAGACAGCTCTGGAAACACCATATATTTT | CSVEDSSGNTIYF
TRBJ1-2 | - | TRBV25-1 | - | TGTGCCAGCAGCTCGACACACACCTACTATGGCTACACCTTC | CASSSTHTYYGYTF
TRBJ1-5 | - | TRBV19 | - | TGTGCCAGTAGTATAGATCTGGTTCAGCCCCAGCATTTT | CASSIDLVQPQHF
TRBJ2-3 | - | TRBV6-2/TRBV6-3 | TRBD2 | TGTGCCAGCAGTTACGTTCGACTAGCGGGGACCACAGATACGCAGTATTTT | CASSYVRLAGTTDTQYF
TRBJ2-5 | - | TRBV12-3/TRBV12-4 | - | TGTGCCAGCAGACTCGGACGGAGCCAAGAGACCCAGTACTTC | CASRLGRSQETQYF
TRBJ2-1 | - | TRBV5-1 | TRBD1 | TGCGCCAGCAGCTTGTCCGGGCAGGGGGCCCATGAGCAGTTCTTC | CASSLSGQGAHEQFF
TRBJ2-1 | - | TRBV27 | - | TGTGCCACCGGACAGCGGGTGAAAAGCTACAATGAGCAGTTCTTC | CATGQRVKSYNEQFF
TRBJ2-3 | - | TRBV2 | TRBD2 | TGTGCCAGCAGTGAGGGGACTAGGGGGACAGATACGCAGTATTTT | CASSEGTRGTDTQYF
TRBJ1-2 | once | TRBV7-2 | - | TGTGCCAGCAGCTTCCCGGGTCCAACCTATGGCTACACCTTC | CASSFPGPTYGYTF
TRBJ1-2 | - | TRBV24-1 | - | TGTGCCACCAGTGACTCACGGAGGAGTAACTATGGCTACACCTTC | CATSDSRRSNYGYTF
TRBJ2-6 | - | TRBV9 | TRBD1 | TGTGCCAGCAGCCCCGGACAGGGAACAGGGGCCAACGTCCTGACTTTC | CASSPGQGTGANVLTF
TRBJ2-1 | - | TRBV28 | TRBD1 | TGTGCCAGCAGCCAGCATCGACAGGGAGCGGAGTTCTTC | CASSQHRQGAEFF
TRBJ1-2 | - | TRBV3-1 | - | TGTGCCAGCAGCCAAGTGTCCTCGAGGCCCTATGGCTACACCTTC | CASSQVSSRPYGYTF
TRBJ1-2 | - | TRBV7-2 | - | TGTGCCAGCAGCCCATCGGACGGCGCCGGGTATGGCTACACCTTC | CASSPSDGAGYGYTF
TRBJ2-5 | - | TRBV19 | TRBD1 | TGTGCCAGTAGTACCAACAGGGGGCCGGAGACCCAGTACTTC | CASSTNRGPETQYF
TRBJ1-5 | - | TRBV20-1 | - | TGCAGTGCTAGGCGGCAGGCCAGATATCAGCCCCAGCATTTT | CSARRQARYQPQHF
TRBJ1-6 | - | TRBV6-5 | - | TGTGCCAGCAGTTACTCGATGCGGGGACTGAGCTCCTATAATTCACCCCTCCACTTT | CASSYSMRGLSSYNSPLHF
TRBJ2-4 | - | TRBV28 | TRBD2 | TGTGCCAGCAGTTTTGCGGTCGGGGGGGTAAAAAACATTCAGTACTTC | CASSFAVGGVKNIQYF
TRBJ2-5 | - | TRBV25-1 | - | TGTGCCAGCAGTGAAGGGGTAGTGGCTGGTAGGACCCAGTACTTC | CASSEGVVAGRTQYF
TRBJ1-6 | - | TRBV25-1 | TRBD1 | TGTGCCAGCAGTGAATGGGACAGGGAAGGATCACCCCTCCACTTT | CASSEWDREGSPLHF
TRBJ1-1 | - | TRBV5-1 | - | TGCGCCAGTCACACAGCGGGCGCAGGAACTGAAGCTTTCTTT | CASHTAGAGTEAFF
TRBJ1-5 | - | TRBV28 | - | TGTGCCAGCAGTTTAACGTTTCTAAGAAATCAGCCCCAGCATTTT | CASSLTFLRNQPQHF
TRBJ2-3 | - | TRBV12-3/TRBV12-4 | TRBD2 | TGTGCCAGCAGTTTAGAAGACCTAGCGGGGGACTTAACAGATACGCAGTATTTT | CASSLEDLAGDLTDTQYF
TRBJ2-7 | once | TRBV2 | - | TGTGCCAGCAGCGACCCTGCGGGACGGATAATCTACGAGCAGTACTTC | CASSDPAGRIIYEQYF
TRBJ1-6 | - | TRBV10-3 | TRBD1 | TGTGCCATCAGTCTGTCTCGGACAGGGGTTAATTCACCCCTCCACTTT | CAISLSRTGVNSPLHF
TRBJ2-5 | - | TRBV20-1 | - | TGCAGTGCTAGAGTTGTCGGAGAGACCCAGTACTTC | CSARVVGETQYF